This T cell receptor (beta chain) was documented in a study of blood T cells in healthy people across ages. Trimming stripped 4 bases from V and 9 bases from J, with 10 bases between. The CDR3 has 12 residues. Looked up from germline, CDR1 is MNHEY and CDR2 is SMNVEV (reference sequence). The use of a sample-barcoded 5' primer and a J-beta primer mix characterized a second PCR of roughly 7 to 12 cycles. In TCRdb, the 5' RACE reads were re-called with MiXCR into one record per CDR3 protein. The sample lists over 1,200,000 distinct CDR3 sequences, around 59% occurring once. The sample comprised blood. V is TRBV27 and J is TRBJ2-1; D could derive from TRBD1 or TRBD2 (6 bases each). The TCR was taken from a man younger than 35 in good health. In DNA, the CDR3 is TGTGCCAGCAGTTCCGGGGGCCGTGAGCAGTTCTTC. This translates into CASSSGGREQFF.